The 11 T cell receptor beta chains reported below all come from one sample, sequenced in a study of CD8+CD57+ T cells in acquired aplastic anemia. TCR beta VDJ and CDR3 were profiled, and genomic DNA was the template. In TCRdb, the reads were re-called with MiXCR into one record per CDR3 protein. The sample yields roughly 200,000 distinct CDR3 sequences, roughly 55% seen once. The sample taken for sequencing was sorted CD4+, CD8+, or CD8+CD57+ T cells (not recorded which) from PBMCs. The receptors shown here come from a human donor in good health.

The sample holds many counts of this clonotype. J is TRBJ1-2 and V is TRBV27; 7 bases match TRBD1. Germline V gene lookup returns CDR1 MNHEY and CDR2 SMNVEV (reference sequence). V was clipped by 2 bases and J by 4 bases; unmatched bases: 1. The CDR3 is made up of 13 amino acids. DNA of the CDR3: TGTGCCAGCAGTTTAGGGACAGCCTATGGCTACACCTTC. Translated, it gives CASSLGTAYGYTF.

Many counts were recorded for this clonotype. The rearrangement joins TRBV10-2 to TRBJ1-6, with D possibly TRBD1 on 5 matching bases. Germline V lookup: CDR1 WSHSY, CDR2 SAAADI. The CDR3 length is 15 residues. The V end lost 1 base, the J end lost 7 bases, and 11 bases lay between the germline ends. The CDR3 loop is CASSEYGGRNSPLHF. In DNA form, the CDR3 reads TGCGCCAGCAGTGAGTATGGGGGAAGAAATTCACCCCTCCACTTT.

The V and J genes are TRBV9 and TRBJ2-3, with TRBD2 identical over 8 bases. The length of the CDR3 is 16 residues. J gave up 4 bases and V 1 base, and 8 bases lay outside the gene matches. Germline V lookup: CDR1 SGDLS, CDR2 YYNGEE. This CDR3 reads CASSVTSGGGADTQYF. CDR3 sequence (DNA): TGTGCCAGCAGCGTAACGAGCGGGGGTGGCGCAGATACGCAGTATTTT. The full variable domain, in which reference TRBV9 and TRBJ2-3 provide the parts outside the CDR3, is DSGVTQTPKHLITATGQRVTLRCSPRSGDLSVYWYQQSLDQGLQFLIQYYNGEERAKGNILERFSAQQFPDLHSELNLSSLELGDSALYFCASSVTSGGGADTQYFGPGTRLTVL.

V is TRBV6-5 and J is TRBJ2-7; D unresolved. The CDR3 runs 16 residues. V dropped 6 bases and J dropped 3 bases, with 21 bases sitting between them. Per the germline V gene, CDR1 is MNHEY and CDR2 is SVGAGI. The CDR3 region is CASSPGPNAIFYEQYF. The CDR3 DNA sequence: TGTGCCAGCAGCCCCGGACCTAACGCGATATTCTACGAGCAGTACTTC.

This clonotype was recorded at least ten times. The V gene is TRBV28, the J gene TRBJ2-7; D not certain. V lost 2 bases and J 5 bases, leaving 10 bases between the germline ends. The CDR3 loop spans 13 amino acids. Germline V gene data show CDR1 as MDHEN and CDR2 as SYDVKM. The CDR3 bases are TGTGCCAGCAGTTTAGCCGGGTTCGACGAGCAGTACTTC. Translation gives CASSLAGFDEQYF.

This sequence joins TRBV7-2 and TRBJ2-2, with 7 bases identical to TRBD1. The CDR3 totals 15 residues. J lost 1 base, V lost 8 bases, and 7 bases had no gene match. The germline CDR1 and CDR2 sequences are SGHTA and FQGNSA. In DNA, the CDR3 is TGTGCCAGCGCCGGGACAGAGAAGAACACCGGGGAGCTGTTTTTT. It is translated as CASAGTEKNTGELFF.

Comments on this clonotype: This could be a read error, since a much larger clone is one nucleotide away. The chain employs TRBV12-3 or TRBV12-4 and TRBJ1-2; TRBD1 agrees at 7 bases. The length of the CDR3 is 14 residues. J was trimmed by 6 bases and V by 3 bases; bases with no gene match: 7. The CDR3 DNA sequence: TGTGCCAGCAGTTTCACTGTACAGGGGCATGGCTACACCTTC. It is translated as CASSFTVQGHGYTF.

Points on this clonotype: A read error may produce the germline difference seen at one junction end. This chain joins TRBV7-9 and TRBJ2-3; a possible D gene is TRBD2 (5 bases). This CDR3 region has 15 residues. The germline gives CDR1 SEHNR, CDR2 FQNEAQ (reference sequence). The CDR3 nucleotides read TGCGCCAGCAGCCAAGTGGTGGCTGGAGGAGATACGCAGTATTTT. It codes for CASSQVVAGGDTQYF.

This chain connects TRBV2 to TRBJ2-3, with 11 bases fitting TRBD2. V lost 6 bases to trimming and J lost 6 bases; unmatched junction nucleotides: 11. The CDR3 extends over 16 amino acids. Germline V gene data show CDR1 as SNHLY and CDR2 as FYNNEI. The chain's CDR3 is CASRPPTLAGGDTQYF. The CDR3 DNA is TGTGCCAGCAGACCCCCAACATTAGCGGGAGGGGATACGCAGTATTTT.

Only one count was recorded for this clonotype. The gene calls are TRBV7-4 and TRBJ1-4; D unclear. Trimming removed 5 bases at V and 6 bases at J, with 19 bases between. The CDR3 is made up of 16 amino acids. Germline CDR1 and CDR2: SGHVT and SQSDAQ. The CDR3 here is CASSPGPSSDDEKLFF. CDR3 in DNA: TGTGCCAGCAGCCCCGGCCCGTCATCCGACGATGAAAAACTGTTTTTT.

V and J are TRBV25-1 and TRBJ2-7; D is unclear. There are 14 residues in the CDR3. The germline CDR1 and CDR2 sequences are MGHDK and SYGVNS. Trimming took off 3 bases at V and 3 bases at J, with 12 bases between the two ends. For the CDR3, the DNA is TGTGCCAGCAGTGATCACGATTCCGGCTACGAGCAGTACTTC. Translated, it gives CASSDHDSGYEQYF.